This T cell receptor (beta chain) came from a study of T cells in Graves' hyperthyroidism and ophthalmopathy. About the study: Before treatment of any kind, peripheral blood was taken at initial diagnosis. Study-level points and caveats: Most thyroid clonotypes expanded above 0.001 were also detected in blood.

This clonotype was observed at least ten times. The antigen is unknown. Clinical symptoms, serum thyroxine, TRAb, thyroid ultrasound and orbital computed tomography established diagnosis. Per germline, CDR1 SNHLY and CDR2 FYNNEI. The CDR3 is 11 amino acids. V gave up 9 bases and J gave up 5 bases, with 10 bases separating them. Template material for amplifying TCR beta CDR3 regions consisted of RNA transcripts. Carried out on the TCR CDR3, a first-round RT-PCR used the HTBI primer set. MiXCR was run by TCRdb on the multiplex PCR reads, yielding one entry per CDR3 protein. The sample holds some 550,000 distinct CDR3 sequences, more than 15% seen once.

The specimen was blood. The chain employs TRBV2 and TRBJ2-5; a weak D match, TRBD1 (5 bases). This TCR came from a woman aged 40 to 50 with Graves' ophthalmopathy. The CDR3 sequence is CASGAMETQYF. In DNA, the CDR3 is TGTGCCAGTGGGGCCATGGAGACCCAGTACTTC.